The 25 T cell receptor beta chains presented below share a single source sample, sequenced in a study of blood T cells in healthy people across ages. A second about 7 to 11 cycle PCR used barcoded and J-beta primers. TCRdb passed the 5' RACE reads through MiXCR, listing each CDR3 protein once. The profile shows over 550,000 distinct CDR3 sequences, approximately 30% of them singletons. The source material was blood. The origin of the receptors is a woman at least 80 years old in good health.

This clonotype was counted at least ten times. The gene calls are TRBV7-2 and TRBJ2-3, with D uncertain. Trimming removed 5 bases at V and 2 bases at J, with 17 bases between. The CDR3 is 16 amino acids. The V gene's germline CDR1 is SGHTA and CDR2 FQGNSA. CDR3 DNA: TGTGCCAGCAGCCCCGTAGCTACTCTATTCACAGATACGCAGTATTTT. It specifies CASSPVATLFTDTQYF.

This chain connects TRBV2 to TRBJ2-3; TRBD1 agrees at 8 bases. This CDR3 is 15 amino acids long. Germline CDR1 is SNHLY and CDR2 is FYNNEI. The V gene end was trimmed by 6 bases and the J gene end by 0 bases; junction bases not matched to a gene: 5. CDR3 in DNA: TGTGCCAGCAGAGACAGGGGCGGTAGCACAGATACGCAGTATTTT. The encoded protein is CASRDRGGSTDTQYF.

This clonotype was counted ten times or more. The V gene is TRBV6-2 or TRBV6-3, the J gene TRBJ2-3; possibly TRBD2 for D (7 bases). The germline V and J ends were trimmed by 7 bases and 7 bases, with 12 bases remaining between them. CDR1 is MNHEY, CDR2 SVGEGT, per germline. The CDR3 is made up of 12 amino acids. CDR3 amino acids: CASTRGDNTQYF. The CDR3 DNA follows: TGTGCCAGCACTCGGGGGGACAATACGCAGTATTTT.

For this clonotype: A read error is likely, as this CDR3 ends without the conserved phenylalanine or tryptophan. The V call is TRBV24-1, the J call TRBJ2-1, with D perhaps TRBD2 (5 bases). V lost 1 base, J lost 6 bases, and 9 bases lay in between. The germline CDR1 and CDR2 sequences are KGHDR and SFDVKD. The CDR3 has 14 amino acids. CDR3 nucleotide sequence: TGTGCCACCAGTGATTTTACGGGGTTCAATGAGCAGTTCTGC. As protein: CATSDFTGFNEQFC.

J is TRBJ1-4 and V is TRBV29-1; D gene unclear. The V end lost 1 base, the J end lost 8 bases, and 17 bases lay between the germline ends. Germline CDR1 is SQVTM and CDR2 is ANQGSEA. This CDR3 spans 15 amino acids. CDR3 residues: CSVEARSGAREKLFF. The CDR3 coding sequence is TGCAGCGTTGAAGCCCGAAGTGGCGCAAGGGAAAAACTGTTTTTT.

This clonotype was detected many times. This chain uses TRBV12-3 or TRBV12-4 with TRBJ2-5; D not resolved. The CDR3 extends over 15 amino acids. V shed 4 bases and J shed 0 bases, with 12 bases lying between them. This CDR3 reads CASSWGQGYQETQYF. As DNA, the CDR3 is TGTGCCAGCAGTTGGGGTCAAGGGTACCAAGAGACCCAGTACTTC.

V and J are TRBV3-1 and TRBJ2-5; 8 nucleotides agree with TRBD1. The germline CDR1 and CDR2 sequences are LGHDT and YNNKEL (reference sequence). V gave up 3 bases and J gave up 3 bases; unmatched junction bases: 3. This CDR3 contains 14 residues. DNA for the CDR3: TGTGCCAGCAGCCATGGGACAGGAAAAGAGACCCAGTACTTC. The encoded protein is CASSHGTGKETQYF.

In regard to this clonotype: Just one base apart from a much larger clone, this may be a read error. The gene calls are TRBV27 and TRBJ2-1, with 10 bases fitting TRBD2. Germline CDR1 MNHEY, CDR2 SMNVEV (reference sequence). This CDR3 has 13 amino acids. The CDR3 nucleotides read TGTGCCAGCAAAGCGGGGGGGCACAATAAGCAGTTCTTC. Amino acids: CASKAGGHNKQFF.

This clonotype appeared a few times. This rearrangement joins TRBV7-2 to TRBJ2-2; TRBD1 matches at 7 bases. V trimming: 5 bases; J trimming: 2 bases; junction bases outside the gene matches: 8. The CDR3 covers 16 residues. Germline V lookup: CDR1 SGHTA, CDR2 FQGNSA. CDR3 sequence (DNA): TGTGCCAGCAGCCACTCGACAGGGCTCAACACCGGGGAGCTGTTTTTT. Amino acids: CASSHSTGLNTGELFF.

There are many counts of this clonotype. The V gene is TRBV20-1, the J gene TRBJ2-3; TRBD2 agrees at 13 bases. With 0 bases clipped from V and 1 base from J, the junction kept 7 bases outside the gene matches. The germline V gene encodes CDR1 DFQATT and CDR2 SNEGSKA (reference sequence). CDR3 length equals 18 residues. The CDR3 DNA reads TGCAGTGCTAGAGACTTTCGGGGGACTAGCGGGGGCACAGATACGCAGTATTTT. It is translated as CSARDFRGTSGGTDTQYF.

A word on this clonotype: A much larger clonotype is one base distant, so this may be a read error. The chain links TRBV5-1 to TRBJ1-6; 9 bases are a match to TRBD1. Germline CDR1 reads SGHRS; CDR2 reads YFSETQ. This CDR3 is built from 15 residues. The J segment lost 8 bases and the V segment lost 6 bases, leaving 9 bases of the junction unmatched. The CDR3 DNA reads as TGCGCCAGCAACCGAAATGACAGGGGGGATTCACCCCTCCACTTT. Amino acid sequence: CASNRNDRGDSPLHF.

A word on this clonotype: Since no conserved phenylalanine or tryptophan closes the CDR3, a read error is the likely cause. J is TRBJ1-1 and V is TRBV6-5; D is uncertain. Germline-derived CDR1 and CDR2 are MNHEY and SVGAGI. Trimming removed 0 bases from V and 5 bases from J, with 19 bases in between. CDR3 length equals 17 residues. The CDR3 reads CASSYSNFMATETEAFV. DNA for the CDR3: TGTGCCAGCAGTTACTCGAACTTTATGGCTACGGAGACTGAAGCTTTCGTT.

This clonotype was observed a few times. The rearrangement uses TRBV6-2 or TRBV6-3 and TRBJ2-2; 8 nucleotides align to TRBD1. This CDR3 region has 14 residues. CDR1 is MNHEY and CDR2 is SVGEGT in the germline V gene. V trimming: 6 bases; J trimming: 7 bases; junction bases outside the gene matches: 7. In nucleotides, the CDR3 is TGTGCCAGCAGGCCGACAGGGGAGAACGGGGAGCTGTTTTTT. Its translation: CASRPTGENGELFF.

This clonotype has more than one count but fewer than ten. This chain uses TRBV14 with TRBJ2-3; no reliable D call. Looked up from germline, CDR1 is SGHDN and CDR2 is FVKESK. This CDR3 is 15 amino acids long. Trimming took off 0 bases at V and 7 bases at J, with 14 bases between the two ends. The CDR3 nucleotides read TGTGCCAGCAGCCAAGATCTCGGCACCCCTTATACGCAGTATTTT. This codes for CASSQDLGTPYTQYF. The full variable domain, completed using reference TRBV14 and TRBJ2-3, is EAGVTQFPSHSVIEKGQTVTLRCDPISGHDNLYWYRRVMGKEIKFLLHFVKESKQDESGMPNNRFLAERTGGTYSTLKVQPAELEDSGVYFCASSQDLGTPYTQYFGPGTRLTVL.

This clonotype was counted a few times. V is TRBV20-1 and J is TRBJ2-5, with 8 positions matching TRBD2. The CDR3 is 15 amino acids. The V and J ends lost 1 base and 1 base, in that order; junction bases with no gene match: 5. CDR1 and CDR2 from the germline V gene are DFQATT and SNEGSKA (reference sequence). DNA of the CDR3: TGCAGTGCTAGAGTCGTACTAGCGGTCCAAGAGACCCAGTACTTC. Translated, it gives CSARVVLAVQETQYF.

As to this clonotype: Germline and junction disagree at one end, which may indicate a read error. The rearrangement uses TRBV7-9 and TRBJ1-2; unclear D gene. The CDR3 loop spans 14 amino acids. Germline lookup yields CDR1 SEHNR and CDR2 FQNEAQ (reference sequence). CDR3 amino acids: CTSSPTLGFYGYTF. For the CDR3, the DNA is TGTACCAGTAGCCCTACGTTGGGGTTCTATGGCTACACCTTC.

Only a few counts were recorded for this clonotype. The V gene is TRBV4-2, the J gene TRBJ2-2, with a tentative D call TRBD2 (5 bases). Trimming removed 0 bases from V and 3 bases from J, with 26 bases in between. The CDR3 is 21 residues long. Germline V gives CDR1 LGHNA, CDR2 YNFKEQ. The CDR3 DNA reads as TGTGCCAGCAGCCAAGATATGAGGAATCGAGGGCTTACTATGGACACCGGGGAGCTGTTTTTT. Translation gives CASSQDMRNRGLTMDTGELFF.

This clonotype was seen a handful of times. The chain employs TRBV4-2 and TRBJ2-1, with TRBD1 matching over 8 bases. CDR3 size: 15 residues. The junction had 9 bases not matched to a gene; V was cut back by 7 bases and J by 4 bases. Germline CDR1 LGHNA, CDR2 YNFKEQ. The CDR3 DNA reads TGTGCCAGCAAGACAGGGGAAACCTTATACAATGAGCAGTTCTTC. The encoded protein is CASKTGETLYNEQFF.

On this clonotype itself: Since a much larger clone is just one base distant, this may be a read error. The chain links TRBV27 to TRBJ2-5; no clear D. With the DNA end fitting TRBJ2-1 better, the J assignment may be wrong. The CDR3 sequence is 15 residues long. Germline values: CDR1 MNHEY, CDR2 SMNVEV (reference sequence). CDR3 DNA sequence: TGTGCCAGCAGTCCGTCATATTGGAAACAAGAGACCCAGTTCTTC. Its translation: CASSPSYWKQETQFF.

This clonotype was picked up many times. This sequence joins TRBV13 and TRBJ2-1; the D gene is possibly TRBD2 (7 bases). V shed 4 bases and J shed 8 bases, with 18 bases lying between them. Per the germline V gene, CDR1 is PRHDT and CDR2 is FYEKMQ (reference sequence). The CDR3 contains 15 residues. The CDR3 nucleotides are TGTGCCAGCAGCTCGCTAAGGGGGGGGGCGGATGAGCAGTTCTTC. Translated: CASSSLRGGADEQFF.

The chain uses TRBV7-2 and TRBJ2-1, with 14 bases fitting TRBD2. Germline V gene lookup returns CDR1 SGHTA and CDR2 FQGNSA. This CDR3 has 16 amino acids. The trim removed 4 bases at V and 8 bases at J, leaving 7 bases unmatched. The CDR3 reads CASSSQPGLAGDEQFF. DNA for the CDR3: TGTGCCAGCAGCTCGCAGCCGGGACTAGCGGGAGATGAGCAGTTCTTC. Using reference TRBV7-2 and TRBJ2-1 for the parts outside the CDR3, the full variable domain is GAGVSQSPSNKVTEKGKDVELRCDPISGHTALYWYRQSLGQGLEFLIYFQGNSAPDKSGLPSDRFSAERTGGSVSTLTIQRTQQEDSAVYLCASSSQPGLAGDEQFFGPGTRLTVL.

This clonotype has just a few counts. J is TRBJ2-3 and V is TRBV5-1; TRBD1 matches 7 bases. Germline V lookup: CDR1 SGHRS, CDR2 YFSETQ. Trimming took 3 bases from V and 3 from J; bases not matched to a gene: 7. This CDR3 region has 15 residues. DNA of the CDR3: TGCGCCAGCAGCTCTGACAGGGCGACGACAGATACGCAGTATTTT. Its protein is CASSSDRATTDTQYF. Full variable domain (missing parts from reference TRBV5-1 and TRBJ2-3): KAGVTQTPRYLIKTRGQQVTLSCSPISGHRSVSWYQQTPGQGLQFLFEYFSETQRNKGNFPGRFSGRQFSNSRSEMNVSTLELGDSALYLCASSSDRATTDTQYFGPGTRLTVL.

This clonotype appeared many times. The chain employs TRBV4-1 and TRBJ2-7; 7 bases map to TRBD2. Germline-derived CDR1 and CDR2 are MGHRA and YSYEKL. With 1 base clipped from V and 0 bases from J, the junction kept 3 bases outside the gene matches. The CDR3 spans 15 residues. Written as DNA, the CDR3 is TGCGCCAGCAGCCAAGCTAGCGGTAGCTCCTACGAGCAGTACTTC. It translates to CASSQASGSSYEQYF.

This clonotype was seen repeatedly, ten times or more. The V call is TRBV29-1, the J call TRBJ2-7; 7 nucleotides agree with TRBD1. The CDR3 contains 11 residues. Germline lookup yields CDR1 SQVTM and CDR2 ANQGSEA. The CDR3 protein is CSVRGLYEQYF. The CDR3 DNA sequence: TGCAGTGTAAGGGGGCTCTACGAGCAGTACTTC.

The CDR3 DNA sequence: TGTGCCAGCAGTCGCCTCGGAAGCTCCTACGAGCAGTACTTC. Translation: CASSRLGSSYEQYF. The rearrangement links TRBV2 to TRBJ2-7, with D uncertain. From germline, CDR1 is SNHLY and CDR2 FYNNEI. This CDR3 spans 14 amino acids. Trimming pared 5 bases from V and 0 bases from J, leaving 11 bases between.